These 5 T cell receptor beta chains were sequenced from one sample in a study of shared clonotypes between healthy human individuals. Some clones are missing from TCRdb's copy, which holds only in-frame ones; the method was immunoSEQ multiplex PCR. Here the sample spans 98,000 or so clones, about 71% being singletons. Sample: memory CD8+ T cells sorted from blood. This sample's subset: CD45RO+ cells pooled with CCR7-negative TemRA cells. The source is a woman younger than 45 in good health.

The CDR3 nucleotides are TGCGCCAGCAGCTTCAGACGGTACCTTAACTATGGCTACACCTTC. Encoded protein: CASSFRRYLNYGYTF. The chain joins TRBV5-1 to TRBJ1-2; D is uncertain. Germline assignment: CDR1 SGHRS and CDR2 YFSETQ. The V end lost 2 bases, the J end lost 1 base, and 12 bases lay between the germline ends. The CDR3 loop spans 15 amino acids. Full variable domain (rest looked up from reference TRBV5-1 and TRBJ1-2): KAGVTQTPRYLIKTRGQQVTLSCSPISGHRSVSWYQQTPGQGLQFLFEYFSETQRNKGNFPGRFSGRQFSNSRSEMNVSTLELGDSALYLCASSFRRYLNYGYTFGSGTRLTVV.

A few counts support this clone. This sequence joins TRBV5-1 and TRBJ1-5, with D tentatively TRBD1 (6 bases). The CDR3 has 14 residues. V was trimmed by 0 bases and J by 4 bases, leaving 8 bases between them. Germline V gene sequence: CDR1 SGHRS, CDR2 YFSETQ. The CDR3 spells CASSLGGANQPQHF. The CDR3, as DNA: TGCGCCAGCAGCTTGGGGGGGGCAAATCAGCCCCAGCATTTT.

This chain joins TRBV5-4 and TRBJ1-1; perhaps TRBD1 as D (5 bases). Germline V gene data show CDR1 as SGHNT and CDR2 as YYREEE (reference sequence). This CDR3 is 15 amino acids long. Deletions cut 6 bases from V and 1 base from J, with 16 bases between. CDR3 in DNA: TGTGCCAGCAAACAAAAGGGACTCCAGAACACTGAAGCTTTCTTT. Translated, it gives CASKQKGLQNTEAFF. The full variable domain, completed using reference TRBV5-4 and TRBJ1-1, is ETGVTQSPTHLIKTRGQQVTLRCSSQSGHNTVSWYQQALGQGPQFIFQYYREEENGRGNFPPRFSGLQFPNYSSELNVNALELDDSALYLCASKQKGLQNTEAFFGQGTRLTVV.

The genes are TRBV19 and TRBJ1-1, with a weak D call TRBD1 (5 bases). Trimming removed 6 bases from V and 3 bases from J, with 11 bases in between. CDR1 is LNHDA, CDR2 SQIVND, per germline (reference sequence). The CDR3 loop spans 13 amino acids. CDR3 sequence: CASRPWGDTEAFF. DNA for the CDR3: TGTGCCAGTAGGCCCTGGGGGGACACTGAAGCTTTCTTT. The complete variable domain, with remaining parts taken from reference TRBV19 and TRBJ1-1, reads DGGITQSPKYLFRKEGQNVTLSCEQNLNHDAMYWYRQDPGQGLRLIYYSQIVNDFQKGDIAEGYSVSREKKESFPLTVTSAQKNPTAFYLCASRPWGDTEAFFGQGTRLTVV.

This chain uses TRBV30 with TRBJ2-5, with D uncertain. This CDR3 spans 18 amino acids. Looked up from germline, CDR1 is GTSNPN and CDR2 is SVGIG (reference sequence). With 1 base removed from V and 0 bases from J, the gap between germline ends came to 21 bases. CDR3 DNA: TGTGCCTGGAGTGAAGCCCTACCTCGGTCCCCGTACCAAGAGACCCAGTACTTC. Protein: CAWSEALPRSPYQETQYF.